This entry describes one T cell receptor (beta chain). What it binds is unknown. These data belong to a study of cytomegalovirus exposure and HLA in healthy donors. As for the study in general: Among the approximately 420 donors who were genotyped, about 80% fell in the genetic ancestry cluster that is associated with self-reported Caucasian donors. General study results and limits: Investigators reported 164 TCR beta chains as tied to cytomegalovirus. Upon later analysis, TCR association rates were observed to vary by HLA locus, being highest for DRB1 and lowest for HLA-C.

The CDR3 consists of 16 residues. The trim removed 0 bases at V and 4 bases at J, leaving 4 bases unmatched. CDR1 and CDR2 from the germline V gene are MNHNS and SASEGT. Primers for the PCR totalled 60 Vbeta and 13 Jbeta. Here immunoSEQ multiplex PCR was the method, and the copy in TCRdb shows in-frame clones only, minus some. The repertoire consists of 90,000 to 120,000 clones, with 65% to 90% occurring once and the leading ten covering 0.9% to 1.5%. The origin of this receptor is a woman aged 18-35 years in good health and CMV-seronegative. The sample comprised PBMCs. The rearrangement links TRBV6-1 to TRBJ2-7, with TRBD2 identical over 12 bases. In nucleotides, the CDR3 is TGTGCCAGCAGTGAAGCGTCCGGACTAGCGGGATACGAGCAGTACTTC. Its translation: CASSEASGLAGYEQYF.